These 23 T cell receptor beta chains were all obtained from the same sample, sequenced in a study of CD8 T cells in Susac syndrome. Random hexamers were used to reverse transcribe 0.5 to 1 ug of RNA. TCRdb fed the immunoSEQ multiplex PCR reads into MiXCR, producing one record per CDR3 protein. The top ten hold 0.4% to 0.5% of the sample, which has nearly 110,000 distinct CDR3 sequences, approximately 94% seen once. The sample taken for sequencing was CD8+ T cells from PBMCs. These receptors all come from a human donor with Susac syndrome.

This clonotype appeared once. This chain links TRBV9 with TRBJ2-1; TRBD1 aligns across 9 bases. This CDR3 has 15 residues. CDR1 is SGDLS, CDR2 YYNGEE, per germline. The trim removed 4 bases at V and 3 bases at J, leaving 5 bases unmatched. CDR3 loop: CASSPRDRDYNEQFF. CDR3 nucleotides: TGTGCCAGCAGCCCCCGGGACAGGGACTACAATGAGCAGTTCTTC.

V gene TRBV5-1 combines with J gene TRBJ2-7; a possible D gene is TRBD1 (6 bases). Per the germline V gene, CDR1 is SGHRS and CDR2 is YFSETQ. V dropped 5 bases and J dropped 5 bases, with 11 bases sitting between them. The CDR3 runs to 12 residues. The CDR3 bases are TGCGCCAGCAGACAGGGCGAAAACGAGCAGTACTTC. Its protein is CASRQGENEQYF.

The rearrangement uses TRBV7-9 and TRBJ2-1, with a weak D call TRBD2 (5 bases). The CDR3 consists of 12 residues. Between the trimmed V and J ends, which lost 8 bases and 3 bases, there was a span of 8 bases. Germline CDR1 is SEHNR and CDR2 is FQNEAQ (reference sequence). CDR3 sequence: CASEGDYNEQFF. The CDR3 DNA sequence: TGTGCCAGCGAGGGCGACTACAATGAGCAGTTCTTC.

The V call is TRBV9, the J call TRBJ2-2, with D possibly TRBD2 on 6 matching bases. The germline V gene has CDR1 SGDLS and CDR2 YYNGEE. The CDR3 contains 14 residues. Deletions cut 3 bases from V and 5 bases from J, with 11 bases between. This chain's CDR3 is CASSAGGATGELFF. The CDR3 bases are TGTGCCAGCAGCGCCGGAGGGGCGACCGGGGAGCTGTTTTTT.

This chain connects TRBV6-1 to TRBJ2-5; a possible D gene is TRBD2 (6 bases). Deletions cut 6 bases from V and 5 bases from J, with 13 bases between. This CDR3 comprises 13 residues. Per the germline V gene, CDR1 is MNHNS and CDR2 is SASEGT. The CDR3 spells CASRDYTMETQYF. The CDR3 region has the DNA TGTGCCAGCAGGGACTACACAATGGAGACCCAGTACTTC.

The gene calls are TRBV14 and TRBJ2-7; D might be TRBD2 (6 bases). Between the trimmed V and J ends, which lost 0 bases and 2 bases, there was a span of 11 bases. CDR1 SGHDN and CDR2 FVKESK come from the germline V gene. CDR3 size: 15 residues. The CDR3 sequence: CASSQEEGRAYEQYF. In DNA form, the CDR3 reads TGTGCCAGCAGCCAAGAGGAGGGCAGGGCCTACGAGCAGTACTTC.

A note on this clonotype: At one boundary the junction diverges from the germline segment, which might be a read error. The chain employs TRBV11-2 and TRBJ2-3; D not resolved. CDR3 length: 13 residues. The germline gives CDR1 SGHAT, CDR2 FQNNGV. The CDR3 bases are TGTGCCAGCAGCTTAGATCTCGGTGACGGGTTGAATTTT. Amino acid sequence: CASSLDLGDGLNF.

This chain uses TRBV29-1 with TRBJ1-1, with D uncertain. The CDR3 extends over 14 amino acids. Germline V lookup: CDR1 SQVTM, CDR2 ANQGSEA. V lost 0 bases and J 10 bases, leaving 18 bases between the germline ends. CDR3 DNA sequence: TGCAGCGTTGAAGATGCGGACCGGGATTGGCGAGCTTTCTTT. This sequence encodes CSVEDADRDWRAFF.

The V gene is TRBV12-3 or TRBV12-4, the J gene TRBJ1-5; D possibly corresponds to TRBD1 (5 bases). Deletions cut 3 bases from V and 9 bases from J, with 12 bases between. The CDR3 is 13 residues long. The CDR3 sequence is CASSFGGQGPQHF. The CDR3 nucleotides are TGTGCCAGCAGTTTTGGGGGTCAGGGGCCCCAGCATTTT.

The gene calls are TRBV19 and TRBJ1-2, with a tentative D call TRBD1 (5 bases). V was trimmed by 1 base and J by 5 bases, leaving 14 bases between them. CDR1 LNHDA and CDR2 SQIVND come from the germline V gene (reference sequence). The length of the CDR3 is 15 residues. The CDR3 region has the DNA TGTGCCAGTAGTATAGGCTCAGGGTTGGCGTATGGCTACACCTTC. Protein sequence: CASSIGSGLAYGYTF.

The rearrangement links TRBV5-6 to TRBJ2-2, with 10 bases lining up with TRBD2. There are 17 residues in the CDR3. CDR1 is SGHDT, CDR2 YYEEEE, per germline. V lost 0 bases and J lost 3; bases outside the gene matches: 5. The CDR3 here is CASSLAGLAYDTGELFF. CDR3 DNA: TGTGCCAGCAGCTTGGCGGGACTAGCGTATGACACCGGGGAGCTGTTTTTT. The full variable domain, in which reference TRBV5-6 and TRBJ2-2 provide the parts outside the CDR3, is DAGVTQSPTHLIKTRGQQVTLRCSPKSGHDTVSWYQQALGQGPQFIFQYYEEEERQRGNFPDRFSGHQFPNYSSELNVNALLLGDSALYLCASSLAGLAYDTGELFFGEGSRLTVL.

This chain links TRBV27 with TRBJ1-2; 7 positions agree with TRBD1. Germline assignment: CDR1 MNHEY and CDR2 SMNVEV (reference sequence). After removal of 5 bases from V and 0 bases from J, the junction contained 3 bases not matched to a gene. The CDR3 is made up of 14 amino acids. The CDR3 is CASSATGANYGYTF. The DNA for the CDR3 is TGTGCCAGCAGTGCAACAGGGGCTAACTATGGCTACACCTTC.

The chain links TRBV7-9 to TRBJ2-3; D unresolved. CDR1 and CDR2 (germline): SEHNR, FQNEAQ (reference sequence). V shed 5 bases and J shed 2 bases, with 14 bases lying between them. The CDR3 loop spans 15 amino acids. CDR3 bases: TGTGCCAGCAGCCCAGACGGGTCCACCACAGATACGCAGTATTTT. It translates to CASSPDGSTTDTQYF. Full variable domain (missing parts from reference TRBV7-9 and TRBJ2-3): DTGVSQNPRHKITKRGQNVTFRCDPISEHNRLYWYRQTLGQGPEFLTYFQNEAQLEKSRLLSDRFSAERPKGSFSTLEIQRTEQGDSAMYLCASSPDGSTTDTQYFGPGTRLTVL.

The V gene is TRBV6-2 or TRBV6-3, the J gene TRBJ2-1; 7 nucleotides agree with TRBD2. V was pared by 6 bases and J by 9 bases, with 2 bases of the junction left unmatched. CDR3 length equals 11 residues. In germline, CDR1 is MNHEY, CDR2 SVGEGT. The chain's CDR3 is CASRGRGEQFF. The CDR3 DNA reads TGTGCCAGCAGGGGGAGGGGTGAGCAGTTCTTC.

J is TRBJ2-3 and V is TRBV5-4, with D possibly matching TRBD1 (5 bases). The germline V gene has CDR1 SGHNT and CDR2 YYREEE (reference sequence). The V end was cut by 4 bases, the J end by 3 bases, with 12 bases between. The CDR3 is 14 amino acids. CDR3 region: CASSPNPGTDTQYF. The CDR3 DNA sequence: TGTGCCAGCAGCCCCAACCCAGGGACAGATACGCAGTATTTT. Filled out from reference TRBV5-4 and TRBJ2-3, the complete variable domain reads ETGVTQSPTHLIKTRGQQVTLRCSSQSGHNTVSWYQQALGQGPQFIFQYYREEENGRGNFPPRFSGLQFPNYSSELNVNALELDDSALYLCASSPNPGTDTQYFGPGTRLTVL.

DNA for the CDR3: TGTGCCAGCAGCTTTGGGCCAGGGGGCACAGATACGCAGTATTTT. Its protein is CASSFGPGGTDTQYF. The chain combines TRBV5-6 with TRBJ2-3, with D possibly being TRBD1 (6 bases). Germline CDR1 is SGHDT and CDR2 is YYEEEE. Trimming shortened V by 2 bases and J by 1 base, and 11 bases separated the two germline ends. This CDR3 has 15 residues.

The CDR3 nucleotides read TGTGCCAGCAGCGCTCGACTAGCGGGGGGCCAAGAGACCCAGTACTTC. This gives the protein CASSARLAGGQETQYF. The chain links TRBV6-1 to TRBJ2-5; 13 positions match TRBD2. J gave up 1 base and V 6 bases, and 5 bases lay outside the gene matches. The CDR3 runs 16 residues. Germline CDR1 reads MNHNS; CDR2 reads SASEGT.

The rearrangement uses TRBV20-1 and TRBJ2-7, with D possibly being TRBD1 (5 bases). Looked up from germline, CDR1 is DFQATT and CDR2 is SNEGSKA (reference sequence). The ends were cut back, 6 bases at V and 6 bases at J, with 18 bases in the middle. This CDR3 contains 13 residues. The DNA for the CDR3 is TGCAGTGCAGAGCAGGGCAATAATCGCGAGCAGTACTTC. Translation gives CSAEQGNNREQYF.

This chain connects TRBV20-1 to TRBJ1-4; D is undetermined. The CDR3 contains 11 residues. CDR1 and CDR2 (germline): DFQATT, SNEGSKA (reference sequence). V lost 0 bases and J 6 bases, leaving 2 bases between the germline ends. CDR3 bases: TGCAGTGCTAGAGATTATGAAAAACTGTTTTTT. This codes for CSARDYEKLFF.

The rearrangement uses TRBV9 and TRBJ2-1; TRBD2 matches at 13 bases. Germline V gene lookup returns CDR1 SGDLS and CDR2 YYNGEE. The CDR3 totals 18 residues. J was trimmed by 8 bases and V by 0 bases; bases with no gene match: 11. CDR3 sequence: CASSVGRTSGGRRHEQFF. The CDR3 bases are TGTGCCAGCAGCGTAGGGAGGACTAGCGGGGGCCGTAGGCATGAGCAGTTCTTC.

The chain is built from TRBV7-9 and TRBJ2-7; possibly TRBD2 for D (5 bases). CDR3 length equals 13 residues. Per germline, CDR1 SEHNR and CDR2 FQNEAQ (reference sequence). V shed 5 bases and J shed 3 bases, with 11 bases lying between them. CDR3 region: CASSDPSGYEQYF. The DNA of the CDR3 is TGTGCCAGCAGCGACCCCAGCGGCTACGAGCAGTACTTC.

J is TRBJ2-3 and V is TRBV25-1, with 16 bases lining up with TRBD2. The length of the CDR3 is 17 residues. J gave up 4 bases and V 6 bases, and 7 bases lay outside the gene matches. Germline-derived CDR1 and CDR2 are MGHDK and SYGVNS. CDR3 residues: CASRGTSGGDPPDTQYF. As DNA, the CDR3 is TGTGCCAGCAGGGGGACTAGCGGGGGGGATCCCCCAGATACGCAGTATTTT.

The gene calls are TRBV27 and TRBJ2-3; D uncertain. CDR1 and CDR2 (germline): MNHEY, SMNVEV (reference sequence). The CDR3 length is 14 residues. Trimming pared 6 bases from V and 2 bases from J, leaving 12 bases between. CDR3 region: CASSRLPLTDTQYF. CDR3 in DNA: TGTGCCAGCAGCCGTCTCCCCCTCACAGATACGCAGTATTTT.